Listed below are T cell receptor beta chains from one sample, sequenced in a study of blood T cells in healthy people across ages. Each CDR3 protein is one row after TCRdb ran MiXCR on the 5' RACE reads. Of some 1.6 million distinct CDR3 sequences listed, around 35% were seen once; the top ten hold roughly 12%. The sequenced sample consisted of blood. The receptors here all came from a woman aged 25 to 39 in good health. Both conserved end residues are part of each CDR3. A D gene is named only where the DNA matches it firmly. Not every row has a clone size; where given, it reads once, few, many or a size class.

v_gene: TRBV29-1; abundance: few; j_gene: TRBJ1-2; d_gene: TRBD1; CDR3aa: CSELDRTGANYGYTF; CDR3nt: TGCAGCGAGCTGGATCGGACAGGTGCGAACTATGGCTACACCTTC
v_gene: TRBV14; abundance: few; j_gene: TRBJ2-7; d_gene: NA; CDR3aa: CASSGSYNEQYF; CDR3nt: TGTGCCAGCAGCGGGAGTTACAACGAGCAGTACTTC
v_gene: TRBV9; abundance: few; j_gene: TRBJ1-4; d_gene: TRBD1; CDR3aa: CASSARGQGGQSEKLFF; CDR3nt: TGTGCCAGCAGCGCCCGTGGACAGGGCGGGCAAAGTGAAAAACTGTTTTTT
v_gene: TRBV20-1; abundance: many; j_gene: TRBJ1-2; d_gene: NA; CDR3aa: CSASGDGSYGYTF; CDR3nt: TGCAGTGCTAGTGGGGACGGATCCTATGGCTACACCTTC
v_gene: TRBV6-1; abundance: few; j_gene: TRBJ2-7; d_gene: TRBD1; CDR3aa: CASSETGTAYEQYF; CDR3nt: TGTGCCAGCAGTGAGACCGGGACAGCCTACGAGCAGTACTTC
v_gene: TRBV6-1; abundance: NA; j_gene: TRBJ1-4; d_gene: TRBD1; CDR3aa: CASSGGTEGNEKLFF; CDR3nt: TGTGCCAGCAGTGGCGGGACAGAGGGTAATGAAAAACTGTTTTTT
v_gene: TRBV4-1; abundance: NA; j_gene: TRBJ1-5; d_gene: NA; CDR3aa: CASSQGGNNQPQHF; CDR3nt: TGCGCCAGCAGCCAAGGGGGAAACAATCAGCCCCAGCATTTT
v_gene: TRBV5-1; abundance: once; j_gene: TRBJ2-5; d_gene: NA; CDR3aa: CASSLASGHSDQETQYF; CDR3nt: TGCGCCAGCAGCTTGGCCTCGGGCCACAGTGACCAAGAGACCCAGTACTTC
v_gene: TRBV27; abundance: NA; j_gene: TRBJ2-1; d_gene: TRBD1; CDR3aa: CASWVFGTGNDEQFF; CDR3nt: TGTGCCAGCTGGGTTTTTGGGACAGGCAACGATGAGCAGTTCTTC
v_gene: TRBV20-1; abundance: once; j_gene: TRBJ2-3; d_gene: TRBD2; CDR3aa: CSAAQTSGVTDTQYF; CDR3nt: TGCAGTGCCGCCCAGACTAGCGGGGTAACAGATACGCAGTATTTT
v_gene: TRBV7-9; abundance: many; j_gene: TRBJ2-7; d_gene: NA; CDR3aa: CASSLVTGVYEQYF; CDR3nt: TGTGCCAGCAGCTTAGTTACGGGGGTCTACGAGCAGTACTTC
v_gene: TRBV20-1; abundance: NA; j_gene: TRBJ2-2; d_gene: TRBD2; CDR3aa: CSARLPGLGATGELFF; CDR3nt: TGCAGTGCTAGACTTCCGGGACTAGGCGCGACCGGGGAGCTGTTTTTT
v_gene: TRBV4-2; abundance: NA; j_gene: TRBJ2-2; d_gene: NA; CDR3aa: CASSQELSYGELFF; CDR3nt: TGTGCCAGCAGCCAAGAATTGTCTTACGGGGAGCTGTTTTTT
v_gene: TRBV4-1; abundance: few; j_gene: TRBJ2-7; d_gene: NA; CDR3aa: CASSQDFSELYEQYF; CDR3nt: TGCGCCAGCAGCCAAGATTTTTCAGAGTTATACGAGCAGTACTTC